This TCR beta chain came from a study of response to subunit inactivated influenza vaccine. TCRdb reprocessed the RT-PCR reads via MiXCR and lists one record per CDR3 protein. The sample lists 400,000 to 650,000 distinct CDR3 sequences, 6% to 9% occurring once. This clonotype was detected only a few times. The target antigen is unknown. Points from the study as a whole: The study's authors posited that every seasonal influenza vaccination enlists few new T cells.

Trimming took off 8 bases at V and 4 bases at J, with 18 bases between the two ends. CDR3 length: 15 amino acids. The germline V gene has CDR1 SGHTA and CDR2 FQGNSA. The chain employs TRBV7-2 and TRBJ2-1; D is unclear. This clonotype originated in a man between 50 and 69 years old who received an inactivated influenza vaccine. The sample consisted of PBMCs from blood, taken less than 30 months after vaccination. CDR3 amino acids: CASEAWTDGYNEQFF. The CDR3 nucleotides read TGTGCCAGCGAAGCTTGGACGGACGGGTACAATGAGCAGTTCTTC.